The text below deals with one T cell receptor (beta chain). The CDR3 is 15 residues long. The germline V gene has CDR1 GTSNPN and CDR2 SVGIG (reference sequence). Collection of a 2.5 ml blood sample took place per donor. The data were obtained in a study of monozygotic twins with inflammatory bowel disease. TCRdb re-analyzed the 5' RACE reads; it lists each CDR3 protein once, without DNA. The table for this sample gives approximately 330,000 distinct CDR3 sequences. Sequencing was performed on blood. V is TRBV30 and J is TRBJ1-1; TCRdb's D gene call, TRBD1, goes unchecked for lack of DNA. The receptor was derived from a human donor with ulcerative colitis or Crohn's disease, or a healthy co-twin of an affected twin (not recorded which). CDR3 region: CAWSARQGRRTEAFF.